What follows are 14 T cell receptor beta chains derived from one specimen sequenced in a study of CD8 T cells in ankylosing spondylitis listed by TCRdb under 2017. General conclusions and limits of the study: A TCR beta motif made up of fewer than 10 highly homologous amino acid variants appeared to be characteristic of blood from ankylosing spondylitis patients.

The antigens of these receptors remain unknown. The library was obtained by 5' RACE. Reads for this sample came from an Illumina HiSeq 2500. The public reads were quality trimmed at Q25 with fastp and then assembled into clones with MiXCR by TCRdb, keeping productive beta chains. Identical CDR3 proteins give one entry, which carries the most common genes and DNA. The sample profile shows more than 600,000 distinct CDR3 sequences; over 15% of them were found once. The top ten clones comprise 19% of the sample. The sequencing input was blood, either unsorted or a sorted T cell fraction (not recorded which). These receptors were taken from a male donor with ankylosing spondylitis.

This chain joins TRBV27 and TRBJ1-2; 9 positions agree with TRBD1. The CDR3 totals 12 residues. CDR1 and CDR2 from the germline V gene are MNHEY and SMNVEV (reference sequence). V shed 8 bases, J shed 8 bases, and the junction held 6 bases outside the gene matches. The CDR3 spells CASRRTGEGYTF. In DNA, the CDR3 is TGTGCCAGCCGAAGGACAGGGGAGGGCTACACCTTC.

The V call is TRBV23-1, the J call TRBJ2-1; 7 bases align to TRBD1. TRBV23-1 is identified as an open reading frame with a role that is uncertain. Trimming cost V 3 bases and J 4 bases; bases outside gene matches: 3. The CDR3 loop spans 14 amino acids. In DNA, the CDR3 is TGCGCCAGCAGTCAGACAGGGATTTACAATGAGCAGTTCTTC. Translated: CASSQTGIYNEQFF.

This sequence joins TRBV2 and TRBJ2-5; TRBD2 matches at 12 bases. The CDR3 loop spans 17 amino acids. Germline CDR1 SNHLY, CDR2 FYNNEI. Trimming took 3 bases from V and 5 from J; bases not matched to a gene: 10. Here the CDR3 reads CASSDERLAGAGETQYF. For the CDR3, the DNA is TGTGCCAGCAGTGATGAAAGACTAGCGGGGGCAGGGGAGACCCAGTACTTC.

The rearrangement links TRBV4-3 to TRBJ2-7; a weak D match, TRBD1 (5 bases). V was cut by 0 bases and J by 5 bases, with 8 bases left in between. The CDR3 totals 13 residues. Per the germline V gene, CDR1 is LGHNA and CDR2 is YSLEER. The CDR3 protein is CASSQDGRDEQYF. The DNA for the CDR3 is TGCGCCAGCAGCCAAGATGGCAGGGACGAGCAGTACTTC.

This clonotype was observed a few times. The V call is TRBV29-1, the J call TRBJ2-2, with no clear D. The V end lost 3 bases, the J end lost 6 bases, and 5 bases lay between the germline ends. CDR1 is SQVTM and CDR2 is ANQGSEA in the germline V gene. CDR3 size: 11 residues. CDR3 in amino acids: CSVEVAGELFF. CDR3 sequence (DNA): TGCAGCGTTGAGGTAGCCGGGGAGCTGTTTTTT.

This clonotype turned up a few times. The DNA for the CDR3 is TGTGCCAGCAGTTACTCTGCGCTACGACTAGCGGGAGCGACAGATACGCAGTATTTT. It encodes CASSYSALRLAGATDTQYF. The chain uses TRBV6-5 and TRBJ2-3, with 12 bases identical to TRBD2. Germline trimming cut 0 bases from V and 3 bases from J; bases unmatched to any gene: 10. The CDR3 runs 19 residues. Germline CDR1 MNHEY, CDR2 SVGAGI.

This chain joins TRBV5-1 and TRBJ1-1, with 8 bases that match TRBD1. CDR3 length: 15 residues. CDR1 SGHRS and CDR2 YFSETQ come from the germline V gene. V lost 4 bases, J lost 4 bases, and 9 bases stayed unmatched. CDR3 in amino acids: CASSPGTGDGTEAFF. As DNA, the CDR3 is TGCGCCAGCAGCCCCGGGACAGGCGATGGCACTGAAGCTTTCTTT.

In this sample, this clonotype turned up once. This chain links TRBV7-2 with TRBJ2-1; 13 positions match TRBD2. With 5 bases clipped from V and 6 bases from J, the junction kept 7 bases outside the gene matches. This CDR3 is built from 16 residues. From germline, CDR1 is SGHTA and CDR2 FQGNSA. CDR3 in DNA: TGTGCCAGCAGCACCAGACTAGCGGGAGGCCCCAATGAGCAGTTCTTC. Residues: CASSTRLAGGPNEQFF.

This clonotype was recorded a few times. This chain joins TRBV27 and TRBJ2-1; the D gene could be TRBD1 or TRBD2 (5 bases each). V was clipped by 1 base and J by 7 bases, with 26 bases between them. Germline V gene data show CDR1 as MNHEY and CDR2 as SMNVEV (reference sequence). There are 19 residues in the CDR3. The CDR3 sequence: CASSLWKDSGRRRLNEQFF. CDR3 DNA sequence: TGTGCCAGCAGTTTATGGAAAGACAGTGGCAGGAGGAGATTGAATGAGCAGTTCTTC.

The chain links TRBV2 to TRBJ2-1, with 9 nucleotides matching TRBD2. The germline gives CDR1 SNHLY, CDR2 FYNNEI. This CDR3 region has 14 residues. J lost 8 bases, V lost 11 bases, and 13 bases had no gene match. The CDR3 spells CASTTLAGADEQFF. The CDR3 nucleotides read TGTGCCTCTACAACGTTAGCGGGGGCGGATGAGCAGTTCTTC.

This clonotype occurred a few times. In DNA, the CDR3 is TGCAGTGCCACTAACCCGGGACAGGGCTACGAGCAGTACTTC. Its translation: CSATNPGQGYEQYF. V usage is TRBV20-1 and J usage is TRBJ2-7, with TRBD1 matching 9 bases. The CDR3 is 14 residues long. Unmatched junction bases numbered 9, after V lost 6 bases and J lost 3 bases. Per the germline V gene, CDR1 is DFQATT and CDR2 is SNEGSKA (reference sequence).

A few counts support this clonotype. The V gene is TRBV4-2, the J gene TRBJ1-2; unclear D gene. Trimming removed 1 base at V and 4 bases at J, with 10 bases between. Germline CDR1 is LGHNA and CDR2 is YNFKEQ. The CDR3 sequence is 14 residues long. CDR3 nucleotides: TGTGCCAGCAGCCAAGCAAGGGAAAGCTATGGCTACACCTTC. Its translation: CASSQARESYGYTF.

This clonotype was seen at least ten times. The rearrangement links TRBV4-2 to TRBJ1-5; D is unclear. Germline V gives CDR1 LGHNA, CDR2 YNFKEQ. The V end lost 4 bases, the J end lost 0 bases, and 10 bases lay between the germline ends. This CDR3 is built from 15 residues. DNA of the CDR3: TGTGCCAGCAGCCGAGACGGGATTAGCAATCAGCCCCAGCATTTT. Translation: CASSRDGISNQPQHF.

This clonotype was found once. This chain connects TRBV18 to TRBJ1-2; D is unresolved. From germline, CDR1 is KGHSH and CDR2 LQKENI. Trimming left V 3 bases short and J 6 bases short, with 14 bases between. The CDR3 contains 14 residues. CDR3 nucleotide sequence: TGTGCCAGCTCACCTGTCAGTGCAGAGAATGGCTACACCTTC. Its translation: CASSPVSAENGYTF.